The clone carrying this T cell receptor (beta chain) came up many times. This sample stems from a study of blood T cell repertoires in COVID-19. V shed 5 bases, J shed 5 bases, and the junction held 5 bases outside the gene matches. Germline CDR1 is KGHDR and CDR2 is SFDVKD. The CDR3 covers 14 residues. Libraries were prepared by immunoSEQ multiplex PCR; TCRdb keeps only in-frame clonotypes and omits some of them. The table lists 95,000 to 150,000 clones, 65% to 85% of them singletons. Sequenced input: PBMCs or T cells enriched from blood (not recorded which). This chain connects TRBV24-1 to TRBJ2-5, with 9 positions matching TRBD2. This sequence was found in a woman aged 25 to 39 who had recovered from COVID-19. The CDR3 region has the DNA TGTGCCACCAGTGCAGCGGGAGGCTCGGAGACCCAGTACTTC. Translation: CATSAAGGSETQYF.